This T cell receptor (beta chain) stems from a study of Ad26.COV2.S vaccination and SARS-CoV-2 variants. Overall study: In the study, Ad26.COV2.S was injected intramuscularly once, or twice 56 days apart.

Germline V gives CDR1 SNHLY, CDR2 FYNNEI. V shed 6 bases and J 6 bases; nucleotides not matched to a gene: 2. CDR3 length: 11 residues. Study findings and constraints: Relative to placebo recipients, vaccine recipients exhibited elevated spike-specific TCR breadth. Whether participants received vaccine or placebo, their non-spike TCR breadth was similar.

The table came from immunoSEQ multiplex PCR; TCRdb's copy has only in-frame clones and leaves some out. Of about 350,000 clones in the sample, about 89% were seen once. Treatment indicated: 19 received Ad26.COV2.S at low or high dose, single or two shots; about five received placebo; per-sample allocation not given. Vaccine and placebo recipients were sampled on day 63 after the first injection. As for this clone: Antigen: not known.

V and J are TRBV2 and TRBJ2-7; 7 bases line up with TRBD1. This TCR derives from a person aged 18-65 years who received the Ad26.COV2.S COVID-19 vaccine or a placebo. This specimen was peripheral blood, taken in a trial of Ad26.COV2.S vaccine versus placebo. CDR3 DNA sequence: TGTGCCAGCAGGGGGACAGCCGAGCAGTACTTC. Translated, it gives CASRGTAEQYF.